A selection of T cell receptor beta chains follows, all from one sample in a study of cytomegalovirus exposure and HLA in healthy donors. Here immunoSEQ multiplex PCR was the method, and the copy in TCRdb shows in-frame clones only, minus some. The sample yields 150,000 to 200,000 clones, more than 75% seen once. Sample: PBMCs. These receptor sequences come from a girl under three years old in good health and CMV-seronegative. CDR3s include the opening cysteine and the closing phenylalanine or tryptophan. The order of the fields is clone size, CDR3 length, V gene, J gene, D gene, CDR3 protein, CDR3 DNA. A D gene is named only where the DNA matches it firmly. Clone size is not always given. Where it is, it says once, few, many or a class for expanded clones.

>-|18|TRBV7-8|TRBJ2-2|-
CASSLGRGLGPGTGELFF
TGTGCCAGCAGCTTAGGGAGGGGGCTGGGGCCGGGGACCGGGGAGCTGTTTTTT
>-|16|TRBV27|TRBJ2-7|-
CASSLFGAGGTYEQYF
TGTGCCAGCAGTTTATTTGGGGCAGGGGGGACTTACGAGCAGTACTTC
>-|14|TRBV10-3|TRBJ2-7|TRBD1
CAISVRDSIYEQYF
TGTGCCATCAGCGTCCGGGACAGCATCTACGAGCAGTACTTC
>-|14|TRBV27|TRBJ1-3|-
CASSLHQGAYTIYF
TGTGCCAGCAGTTTACATCAGGGCGCGTACACCATATATTTT
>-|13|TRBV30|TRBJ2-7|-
CAWSVRMGGEQYF
TGTGCCTGGAGTGTACGAATGGGAGGCGAGCAGTACTTC
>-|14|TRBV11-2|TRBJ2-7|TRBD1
CASSLGQGAYEQYF
TGTGCCAGCAGCCTCGGACAGGGCGCCTACGAGCAGTACTTC
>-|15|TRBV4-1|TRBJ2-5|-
CASSSPDRSQETQYF
TGCGCCAGCAGCTCCCCTGACAGGAGCCAAGAGACCCAGTACTTC
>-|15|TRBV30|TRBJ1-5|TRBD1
CAWTPGQGGGQPQHF
TGTGCCTGGACTCCGGGACAGGGGGGTGGTCAGCCCCAGCATTTT
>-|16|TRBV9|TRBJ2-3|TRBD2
CASSVEGGGTADTQYF
TGTGCCAGCAGCGTAGAGGGCGGGGGGACGGCAGATACGCAGTATTTT
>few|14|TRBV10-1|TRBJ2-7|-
CASSESGLSYEQYF
TGCGCCAGCAGTGAGTCGGGACTGTCCTACGAGCAGTACTTC
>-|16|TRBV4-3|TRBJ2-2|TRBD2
CASRHGAGVITGELFF
TGCGCCAGCAGACACGGAGCGGGAGTTATCACCGGGGAGCTGTTTTTT
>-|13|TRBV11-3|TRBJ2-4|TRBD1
CASSLDGTGDVYF
TGTGCCAGCAGCTTAGATGGGACAGGGGATGTGTACTTC
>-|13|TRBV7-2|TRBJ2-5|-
CASSLVVEETQYF
TGTGCCAGCAGCTTAGTGGTAGAAGAGACCCAGTACTTC
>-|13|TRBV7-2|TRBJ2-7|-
CASSPRGLYEQYF
TGTGCCAGCAGCCCTAGGGGCCTCTACGAGCAGTACTTC
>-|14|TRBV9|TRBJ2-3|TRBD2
CASSAGLVPDTQYF
TGTGCCAGCAGCGCCGGACTAGTTCCAGATACGCAGTATTTT
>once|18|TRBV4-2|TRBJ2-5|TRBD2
CASSQGIAGGPYQETQYF
TGTGCCAGCAGCCAAGGAATAGCGGGAGGGCCGTACCAAGAGACCCAGTACTTC
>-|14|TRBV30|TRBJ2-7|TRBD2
CAWGYGGTSYEQYF
TGTGCCTGGGGATACGGGGGGACGTCCTACGAGCAGTACTTC
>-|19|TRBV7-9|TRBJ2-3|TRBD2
CASSLGGGITLIGADTQYF
TGTGCCAGCAGCTTAGGGGGGGGGATTACGCTCATTGGGGCAGATACGCAGTATTTT
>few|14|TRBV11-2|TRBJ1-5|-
CASSLNPLEQPQHF
TGTGCCAGCAGCTTGAACCCCTTGGAGCAGCCCCAGCATTTT
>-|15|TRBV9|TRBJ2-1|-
CASSVGGGEYNEQFF
TGTGCCAGCAGCGTAGGGGGGGGCGAATACAATGAGCAGTTCTTC
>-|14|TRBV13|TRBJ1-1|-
CASTSRVRNTEAFF
TGTGCCAGCACCTCCCGTGTCAGGAACACTGAAGCTTTCTTT
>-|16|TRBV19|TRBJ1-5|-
CASSPPAHLRGQPQHF
TGTGCCAGTAGTCCCCCCGCCCATCTACGAGGTCAGCCCCAGCATTTT
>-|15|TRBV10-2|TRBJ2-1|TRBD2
CASSEQRGVSNEQFF
TGCGCCAGCAGTGAGCAGCGGGGGGTATCCAATGAGCAGTTCTTC
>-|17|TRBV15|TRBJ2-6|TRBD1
CATRSDRGSSGANVLTF
TGTGCCACCAGAAGTGACAGGGGGAGCTCTGGGGCCAACGTCCTGACTTTC
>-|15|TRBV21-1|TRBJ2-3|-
CASSTLHTGPGTQYF
TGTGCCAGCAGCACCTTACATACAGGGCCGGGTACGCAGTATTTT
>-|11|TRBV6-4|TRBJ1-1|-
CARQAHTEAFF
TGTGCCAGACAGGCCCACACTGAAGCTTTCTTT
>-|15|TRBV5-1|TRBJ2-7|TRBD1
CASSSGTGMAYEQYF
TGCGCCAGCAGCAGCGGGACAGGGATGGCCTACGAGCAGTACTTC
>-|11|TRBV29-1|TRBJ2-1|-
CSGGGLGEQFF
TGCAGCGGGGGGGGGCTCGGTGAGCAGTTCTTC
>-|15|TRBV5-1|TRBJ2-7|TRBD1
CASSQTGLFSYEQYF
TGCGCCAGCAGCCAGACAGGGCTCTTCTCCTACGAGCAGTACTTC
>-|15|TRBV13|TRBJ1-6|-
CASSLDPGGASPLHF
TGTGCCAGCAGCTTAGACCCGGGTGGAGCTTCACCCCTCCACTTT
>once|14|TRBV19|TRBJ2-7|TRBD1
CASSLDRVPREQYF
TGTGCCAGTAGTCTAGACAGGGTGCCTCGGGAGCAGTACTTC
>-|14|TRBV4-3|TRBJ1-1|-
CASSQDWQYTEAFF
TGCGCCAGCAGCCAAGATTGGCAGTACACTGAAGCTTTCTTT
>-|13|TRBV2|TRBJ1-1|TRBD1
CASRRQGVTEAFF
TGTGCCAGCAGGCGACAGGGAGTCACTGAAGCTTTCTTT
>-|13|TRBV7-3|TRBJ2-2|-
CASSQGYPGELFF
TGTGCCAGCAGCCAGGGGTATCCCGGGGAGCTGTTTTTT
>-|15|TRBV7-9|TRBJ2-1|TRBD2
CSSSLSSGRAHEQFF
TGTTCCAGCAGCTTATCTAGCGGGAGGGCCCATGAGCAGTTCTTC
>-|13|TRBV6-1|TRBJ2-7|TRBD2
CASSFSGAREQYF
TGTGCCAGCAGCTTTAGCGGGGCCCGGGAGCAGTACTTC